Listed below are T cell receptor beta chains from one sample, sequenced in a study of shared clonotypes between healthy human individuals. Produced via immunoSEQ multiplex PCR; TCRdb's table is partial and in-frame only. The repertoire holds over a million clones, about 80% seen once, with around 0.47% in the top ten. Sequenced material: memory CD4+ T cells from PBMCs. The receptors stem from a young man in good health. Some clones in this sample may be carry-over from other donors' samples. The CDR3 runs from the conserved cysteine through the conserved F or W. Fields, in order: D gene, clone size, J gene, V gene, CDR3 protein, CDR3 DNA. A D gene is named only where the DNA matches it firmly. Clone size is not always given. Where it is, it says once, few, many or a class for expanded clones.

.,many,TRBJ1-2,TRBV2,CASSEFAGPYYGYTF,TGTGCCAGCAGTGAGTTCGCAGGGCCCTACTATGGCTACACCTTC
.,few,TRBJ1-1,TRBV14,CASSQGAGRTNTEAFF,TGTGCCAGCAGCCAAGGGGCGGGACGGACGAACACTGAAGCTTTCTTT
.,.,TRBJ1-5,TRBV18,CASSPARREQPQHF,TGTGCCAGCTCACCAGCGCGCAGGGAGCAGCCCCAGCATTTT
.,.,TRBJ1-2,TRBV5-4,CASSQSTSIYGYTF,TGTGCCAGCAGCCAGAGCACAAGTATCTATGGCTACACCTTC
.,.,TRBJ2-6,TRBV2,CAGTGANVLTF,TGTGCCGGAACTGGGGCCAACGTCCTGACTTTC
TRBD1,.,TRBJ2-7,TRBV6-1,CASSSGGREQYF,TGTGCCAGCAGTTCAGGGGGCCGCGAGCAGTACTTC
TRBD2,.,TRBJ2-1,TRBV5-1,CASSLKLAGGNEQFF,TGCGCCAGCAGTTTAAAACTAGCGGGAGGGAATGAGCAGTTCTTC
.,.,TRBJ2-1,TRBV27,CASSYITGTSYNEQFF,TGTGCCAGCAGTTATATTACCGGCACGTCCTACAATGAGCAGTTCTTC
.,.,TRBJ2-7,TRBV15,CATSRLVQGQQYF,TGTGCCACCAGCAGACTTGTACAGGGCCAACAGTACTTC
TRBD1,.,TRBJ2-1,TRBV7-9,CASSYSPGTGYYNEQFF,TGTGCCAGCAGTTACAGCCCCGGGACAGGGTACTACAATGAGCAGTTCTTC
.,.,TRBJ2-3,TRBV10-3,CAISENSGSTDTQYF,TGTGCCATCAGTGAGAATAGTGGAAGCACAGATACGCAGTATTTT
TRBD2,.,TRBJ2-1,TRBV11-2,CASSQNRGLAGLNEQFF,TGTGCCAGCAGCCAGAATCGGGGGCTAGCGGGACTAAATGAGCAGTTCTTC
.,.,TRBJ1-3,TRBV2,CASSVLNTIYF,TGTGCCAGCAGTGTATTAAACACCATATATTTT
TRBD1,once,TRBJ1-2,TRBV6-1,CASSEAPGQARGYTF,TGTGCCAGCAGTGAAGCCCCCGGACAGGCGCGTGGCTACACCTTC
.,.,TRBJ2-3,TRBV5-1,CASSLGLEKSIDTQYF,TGCGCCAGCAGCTTGGGTCTAGAAAAGAGTATAGATACGCAGTATTTT
TRBD1,.,TRBJ2-2,TRBV5-1,CASSLGTWDRRRTGELFF,TGCGCCAGCAGCCTGGGAACGTGGGACAGGCGGCGGACCGGGGAGCTGTTTTTT
.,few,TRBJ2-6,TRBV2,CASTGPISGANVLTF,TGTGCCAGCACTGGACCTATCTCTGGGGCCAACGTCCTGACTTTC
TRBD2,.,TRBJ2-1,TRBV7-3,CASSITGTSGYNEQFF,TGTGCCAGCAGCATTACCGGGACTAGCGGCTACAATGAGCAGTTCTTC
TRBD2,many,TRBJ2-2,TRBV10-2,CASSESWLAESTGELFF,TGCGCCAGCAGTGAGTCTTGGCTAGCGGAGAGCACCGGGGAGCTGTTTTTT
TRBD2,.,TRBJ2-7,TRBV30,CAGDQGLAGGPYDEQYF,TGTGCCGGCGATCAGGGACTAGCGGGAGGGCCGTACGACGAGCAGTACTTC
TRBD2,.,TRBJ2-6,TRBV7-2,CASSLALIAGGANVLTF,TGTGCCAGCAGCTTAGCCCTCATAGCGGGCGGGGCCAACGTCCTGACTTTC
TRBD1,.,TRBJ2-7,TRBV18,CASSPLGQAVEQYF,TGTGCCAGCTCACCACTCGGACAGGCAGTGGAGCAGTACTTC
.,few,TRBJ2-2,TRBV25-1,CASIGRANTGELFF,TGTGCCAGCATTGGCCGCGCGAACACCGGGGAGCTGTTTTTT
.,.,TRBJ1-1,TRBV28,CASSSPPAEAFF,TGTGCCAGCAGTTCGCCCCCAGCTGAAGCTTTCTTT
TRBD1,once,TRBJ1-5,TRBV10-3,CAISEPGQGFNQPQHF,TGTGCCATCAGTGAGCCGGGACAGGGATTCAATCAGCCCCAGCATTTT
TRBD1,.,TRBJ2-1,TRBV28,CASLDRDSGNEQFF,TGTGCCAGCTTAGACAGGGACAGTGGCAATGAGCAGTTCTTC
.,.,TRBJ2-1,TRBV27,CASSPRGGLRSYNEQFF,TGTGCCAGCAGTCCCCGAGGGGGATTAAGGTCCTACAATGAGCAGTTCTTC
TRBD1,many,TRBJ1-2,TRBV2,CASRTGITGGYTF,TGTGCCAGCAGGACAGGGATCACCGGGGGCTACACCTTC
.,.,TRBJ1-4,TRBV9,CASSAVGTINEKLFF,TGTGCCAGCAGCGCAGTCGGGACAATTAATGAAAAACTGTTTTTT
.,.,TRBJ2-5,TRBV2,CASRRSEAQETQYF,TGTGCCAGCAGGCGCTCGGAGGCCCAAGAGACCCAGTACTTC
TRBD1,.,TRBJ2-7,TRBV2,CASREDRVGYEQYF,TGTGCCAGCAGAGAAGACAGGGTAGGCTACGAGCAGTACTTC
.,.,TRBJ1-2,TRBV27,CASSPQRGGPGYTF,TGTGCCAGCAGCCCCCAACGCGGGGGGCCCGGCTACACCTTC
TRBD1,once,TRBJ2-7,TRBV6-5,CASKNRGTYEQYF,TGTGCCAGCAAAAACAGGGGTACCTACGAGCAGTACTTC
.,.,TRBJ1-2,TRBV6-1,CASRVNSNYGYTF,TGTGCCAGCAGGGTCAACTCTAACTATGGCTACACCTTC
TRBD1,.,TRBJ2-7,TRBV10-3,CAISPGQGYEQYF,TGTGCCATCAGCCCGGGACAGGGCTACGAGCAGTACTTC
.,few,TRBJ2-1,TRBV11-2,CASSLGVLERNEQFF,TGTGCCAGCAGCTTAGGTGTATTAGAGAGGAATGAGCAGTTCTTC
.,.,TRBJ1-1,TRBV5-1,CASSPRGKNTEAFF,TGCGCCAGCAGCCCTAGGGGAAAGAACACTGAAGCTTTCTTT
.,.,TRBJ1-2,TRBV19,CASSTQQGYSRGYTF,TGTGCCAGTAGTACACAGCAGGGTTACTCGAGAGGCTACACCTTC
.,few,TRBJ2-6,TRBV27,CASSLERGITGANVLTF,TGTGCCAGCAGTTTGGAAAGGGGGATCACTGGGGCCAACGTCCTGACTTTC
.,.,TRBJ1-1,TRBV10-2,CASKAYGPVEEAFF,TGCGCCAGCAAGGCATACGGGCCAGTTGAGGAAGCTTTCTTT
TRBD1,.,TRBJ1-2,TRBV11-2,CASSFGQGHYGYTF,TGTGCCAGCAGCTTTGGACAGGGGCACTATGGCTACACCTTC
TRBD2,.,TRBJ2-3,TRBV9,CASSPRPSGTNTDTQYF,TGTGCCAGCAGCCCCCGCCCTAGCGGGACGAACACAGATACGCAGTATTTT
.,.,TRBJ1-5,TRBV2,CASSEGPRSSNQPQHF,TGTGCCAGCAGTGAAGGGCCACGGAGTAGCAATCAGCCCCAGCATTTT
TRBD2,.,TRBJ2-3,TRBV4-3,CASSQDNGRGDTQYF,TGCGCCAGCAGCCAAGATAACGGGCGGGGGGATACGCAGTATTTT